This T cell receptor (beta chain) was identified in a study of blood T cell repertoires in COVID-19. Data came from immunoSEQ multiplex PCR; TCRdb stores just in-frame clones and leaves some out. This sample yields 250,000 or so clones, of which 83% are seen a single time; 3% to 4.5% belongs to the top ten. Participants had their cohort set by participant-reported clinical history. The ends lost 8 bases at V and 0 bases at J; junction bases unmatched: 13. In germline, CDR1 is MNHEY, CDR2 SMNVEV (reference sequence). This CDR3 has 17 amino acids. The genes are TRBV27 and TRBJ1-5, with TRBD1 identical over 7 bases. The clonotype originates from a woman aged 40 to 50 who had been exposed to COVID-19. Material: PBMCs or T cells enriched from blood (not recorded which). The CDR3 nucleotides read TGTGCCAGCCGCGAGACAGGGTCCGGGTATAGCAATCAGCCCCAGCATTTT. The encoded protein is CASRETGSGYSNQPQHF.